Included here is one T cell receptor beta chain sequence, with context. Its target is not known. Sequenced by immunoSEQ multiplex PCR; TCRdb stores in-frame clones only, minus some. Here the sample spans some 35,000 clones, roughly 77% being singletons. This sample was included in a study of T cells in narcolepsy. The study's findings and limits: Autoreactive clonotypes reportedly recurred in blood of same and different patients, not controls.

CDR1 and CDR2 from the germline V gene are SGHKS and YYEKEE (reference sequence). This CDR3 has 14 residues. V lost 1 base and J 0 bases, leaving 7 bases between the germline ends. This TCR came from a human donor in good health. Specimen: memory (CD45RA-) CD4+ T cells from blood. The chain employs TRBV5-5 and TRBJ1-2; no reliable D call. The DNA for the CDR3 is TGTGCCAGCAGCTTGATCCCCACTAACTATGGCTACACCTTC. Protein sequence: CASSLIPTNYGYTF.